This T cell receptor beta chain was documented in a study of blood T cell repertoires in COVID-19. Study in general: Sites in the United States, Italy and Spain provided acute and convalescent COVID-19 samples. From T cells, B-cell-depleted T cells, or PBMCs came the material, which was cDNA or gDNA.

The count of this clone is one. Produced via immunoSEQ multiplex PCR; TCRdb's table is partial and in-frame only. The profile shows approximately 210,000 clones, 89% of them singletons. J gave up 2 bases and V 4 bases, and 4 bases lay outside the gene matches. The CDR3 loop spans 15 amino acids. Germline V gives CDR1 SGHRS, CDR2 YFSETQ. The chain has TRBV5-1 and TRBJ1-2; 11 bases map to TRBD1. Source material: peripheral blood. This TCR came from a woman between 35 and 50 years old with acute or convalescent COVID-19. The CDR3 spells CASSQRDRGNYGYTF. In DNA, the CDR3 is TGCGCCAGCAGCCAAAGGGACAGGGGGAACTATGGCTACACCTTC. Together with reference TRBV5-1 and TRBJ1-2, the CDR3 gives the full variable domain: KAGVTQTPRYLIKTRGQQVTLSCSPISGHRSVSWYQQTPGQGLQFLFEYFSETQRNKGNFPGRFSGRQFSNSRSEMNVSTLELGDSALYLCASSQRDRGNYGYTFGSGTRLTVV.